This T cell receptor beta chain was identified during a study of T-cell reconstitution after alpha-beta-depleted transplantation in children listed by TCRdb under 2016. For context, the study as a whole: The study quantitatively tracked T-cell immune reconstitution after TCRalphabeta/CD19-depleted allogeneic hematopoietic cell transplantation in children using TCR repertoire profiling.

Note on this clonotype: Its antigen remains undetermined. It has no much larger one-base neighbor in the sample; base qualities were not kept.

The library was made by PCR. The listed sequencing device is Illumina HiSeq 2500. Molecular barcoding was employed in the preparation of TCR libraries, with unique molecular identifiers being used to normalize TCRbeta repertoire quantification. TCRdb handled the public reads itself, with Q25 trimming in fastp and clone calling in MiXCR, and kept productive beta chains. Every distinct CDR3 protein forms one entry, paired with its most common genes and DNA. Recorded for this sample are about 540,000 distinct CDR3 sequences; around 19% of them occurred a single time. Roughly 3.3% of the sample goes to the ten largest clones. The material sequenced was PBMCs from the stem cell graft donor, taken from the stem cell graft. The receptor was isolated from a human donor who donated a stem cell graft to a child with acute lymphoblastic leukemia.

The CDR3 reads CASSPGQPSTYEQYF. The DNA sequence is TGTGCCAGCTCACCAGGACAGCCATCTACCTACGAGCAGTACTTC. The chain uses TRBV18 and TRBJ2-7; TRBD1 might be the D gene, on 6 matching bases. Its CDR3 holds 15 amino acids, cysteine through phenylalanine. Only the CDR3 portion is preserved as DNA: 45 bases, with reading frame beginning at the first base. The germline V gene specifies KGHSH as CDR1 and LQKENI as CDR2. V is pared back by 2 bases and J by 2 bases, with 13 bases lying between the germline termini. When the CDR3 is completed using the reference TRBV18 and TRBJ2-7 genes on either side, the full variable domain is NAGVMQNPRHLVRRRGQEARLRCSPMKGHSHVYWYRQLPEEGLKFMVYLQKENIIDESGMPKERFSAEFPKEGPSILRIQQVVRGDSAAYFCASSPGQPSTYEQYFGPGTRLTVT.